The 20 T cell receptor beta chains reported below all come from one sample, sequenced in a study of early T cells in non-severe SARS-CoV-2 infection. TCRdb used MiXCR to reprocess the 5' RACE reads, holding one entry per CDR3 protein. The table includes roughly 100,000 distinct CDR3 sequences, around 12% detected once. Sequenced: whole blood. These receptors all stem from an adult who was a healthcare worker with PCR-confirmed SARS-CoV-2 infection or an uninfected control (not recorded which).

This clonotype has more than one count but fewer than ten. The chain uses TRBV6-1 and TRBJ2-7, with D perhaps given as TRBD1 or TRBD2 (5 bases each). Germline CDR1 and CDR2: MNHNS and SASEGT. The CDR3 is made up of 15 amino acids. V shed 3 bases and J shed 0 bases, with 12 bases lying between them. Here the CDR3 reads CASSEVGVSSYEQYF. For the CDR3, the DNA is TGTGCCAGCAGTGAGGTGGGGGTTAGCTCCTACGAGCAGTACTTC.

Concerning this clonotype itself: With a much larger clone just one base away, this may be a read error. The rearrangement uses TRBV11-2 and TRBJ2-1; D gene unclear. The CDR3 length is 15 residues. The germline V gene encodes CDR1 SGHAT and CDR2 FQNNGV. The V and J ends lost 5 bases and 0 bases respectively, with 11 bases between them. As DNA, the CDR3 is TGTGCCAGCAGCGGAGCAGCCAACTCCTACAATGAGCAGTTCTTC. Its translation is CASSGAANSYNEQFF.

CDR3 region: CASSQGMATGEQFF. The CDR3 DNA reads as TGCGCCAGCAGCCAAGGTATGGCAACGGGTGAGCAGTTCTTC. The chain combines TRBV4-3 with TRBJ2-1; D gene ambiguous. Germline assignment: CDR1 LGHNA and CDR2 YSLEER. The germline V and J ends were trimmed by 1 base and 9 bases, with 13 bases remaining between them. This CDR3 region has 14 residues.

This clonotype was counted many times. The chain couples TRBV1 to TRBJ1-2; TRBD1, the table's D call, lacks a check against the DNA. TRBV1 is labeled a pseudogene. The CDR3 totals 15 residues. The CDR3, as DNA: TGCACCAGCAGCCAAGAGGGGACTTCCCCCTGTGGCTACACCTTC. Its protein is CTSSQEGTSPCGYTF.

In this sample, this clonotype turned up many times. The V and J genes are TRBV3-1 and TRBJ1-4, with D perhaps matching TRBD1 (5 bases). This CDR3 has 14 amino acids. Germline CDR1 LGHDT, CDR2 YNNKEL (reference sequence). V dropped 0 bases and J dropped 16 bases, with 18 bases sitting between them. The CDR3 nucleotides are TGTGCCAGCAGCCAAGATTGGTCGAGGGGATTTCAGTTTTTT. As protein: CASSQDWSRGFQFF.

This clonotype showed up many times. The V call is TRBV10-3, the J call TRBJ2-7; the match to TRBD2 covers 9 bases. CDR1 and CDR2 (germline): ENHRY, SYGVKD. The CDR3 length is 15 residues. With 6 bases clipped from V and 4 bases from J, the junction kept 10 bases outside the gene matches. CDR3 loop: CAIRDLAGPGYEQYF. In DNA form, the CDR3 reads TGTGCCATCAGAGACCTAGCGGGGCCAGGGTACGAGCAGTACTTC.

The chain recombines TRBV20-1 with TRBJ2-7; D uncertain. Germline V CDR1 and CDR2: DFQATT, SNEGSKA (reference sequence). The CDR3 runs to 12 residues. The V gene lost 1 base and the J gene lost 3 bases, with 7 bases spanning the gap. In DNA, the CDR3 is TGCAGTGCTAGAGGACGCCTCTACGAGCAGTACTTC. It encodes CSARGRLYEQYF.

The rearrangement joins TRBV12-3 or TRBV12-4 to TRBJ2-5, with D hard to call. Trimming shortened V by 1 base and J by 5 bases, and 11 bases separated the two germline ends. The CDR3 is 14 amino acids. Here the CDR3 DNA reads TGTGCCAGCAGTTTAGTTTTCGGATCGGAGACCCAGTACTTC. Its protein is CASSLVFGSETQYF.

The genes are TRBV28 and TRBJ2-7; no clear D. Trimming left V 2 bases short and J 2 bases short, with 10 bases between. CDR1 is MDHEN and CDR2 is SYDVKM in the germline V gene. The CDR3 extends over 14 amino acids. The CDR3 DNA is TGTGCCAGCAGTTTACTGGGCGGCGCCTACGAGCAGTACTTC. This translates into CASSLLGGAYEQYF.

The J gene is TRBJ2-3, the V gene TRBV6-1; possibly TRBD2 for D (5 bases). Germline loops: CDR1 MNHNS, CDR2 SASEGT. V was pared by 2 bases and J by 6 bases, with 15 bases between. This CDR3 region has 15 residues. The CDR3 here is CASSEPGEGSDTQYF. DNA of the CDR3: TGTGCCAGCAGTGAACCTGGAGAGGGTTCGGATACGCAGTATTTT.

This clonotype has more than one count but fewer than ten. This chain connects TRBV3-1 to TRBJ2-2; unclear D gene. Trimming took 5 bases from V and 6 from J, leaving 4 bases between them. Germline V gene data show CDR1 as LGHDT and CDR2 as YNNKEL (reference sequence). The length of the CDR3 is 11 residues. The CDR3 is CASSRPGELFF. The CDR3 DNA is TGTGCCAGCAGCAGACCCGGGGAGCTGTTTTTT.

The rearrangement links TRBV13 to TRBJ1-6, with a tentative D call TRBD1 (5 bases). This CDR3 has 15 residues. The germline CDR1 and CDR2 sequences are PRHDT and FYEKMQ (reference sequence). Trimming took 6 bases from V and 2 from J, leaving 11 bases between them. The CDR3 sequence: CASRNQGTYNSPLHF. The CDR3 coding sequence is TGTGCCAGCAGAAATCAGGGAACCTATAATTCACCCCTCCACTTT.

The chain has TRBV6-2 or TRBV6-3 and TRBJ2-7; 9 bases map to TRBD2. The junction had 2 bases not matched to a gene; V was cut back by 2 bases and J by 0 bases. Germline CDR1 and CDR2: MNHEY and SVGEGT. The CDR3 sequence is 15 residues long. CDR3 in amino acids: CASSYRTSVSYEQYF. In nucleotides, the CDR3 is TGTGCCAGCAGTTACCGGACTAGCGTCTCCTACGAGCAGTACTTC.

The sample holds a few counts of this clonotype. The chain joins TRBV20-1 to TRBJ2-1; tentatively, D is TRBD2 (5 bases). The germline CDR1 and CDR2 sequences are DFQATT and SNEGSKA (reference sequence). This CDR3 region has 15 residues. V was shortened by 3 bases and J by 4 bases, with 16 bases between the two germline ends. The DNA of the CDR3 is TGCAGTGCTAGCCCAAAACAGAGACTATACAATGAGCAGTTCTTC. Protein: CSASPKQRLYNEQFF.

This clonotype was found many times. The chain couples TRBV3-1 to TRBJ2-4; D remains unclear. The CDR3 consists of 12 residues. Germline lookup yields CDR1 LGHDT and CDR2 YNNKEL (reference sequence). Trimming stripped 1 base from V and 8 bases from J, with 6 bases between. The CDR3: CASSQVWDIQYF. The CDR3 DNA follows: TGTGCCAGCAGCCAAGTCTGGGACATTCAGTACTTC. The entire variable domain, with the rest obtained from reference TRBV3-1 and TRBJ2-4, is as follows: DTAVSQTPKYLVTQMGNDKSIKCEQNLGHDTMYWYKQDSKKFLKIMFSYNNKELIINETVPNRFSPKSPDKAHLNLHINSLELGDSAVYFCASSQVWDIQYFGAGTRLSVL.

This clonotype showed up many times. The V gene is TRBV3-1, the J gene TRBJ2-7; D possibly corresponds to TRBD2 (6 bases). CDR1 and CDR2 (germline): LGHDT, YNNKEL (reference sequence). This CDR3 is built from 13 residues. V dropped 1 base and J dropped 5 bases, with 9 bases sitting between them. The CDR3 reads CASSQVGGDEQYF. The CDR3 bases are TGTGCCAGCAGCCAAGTTGGAGGGGACGAGCAGTACTTC.

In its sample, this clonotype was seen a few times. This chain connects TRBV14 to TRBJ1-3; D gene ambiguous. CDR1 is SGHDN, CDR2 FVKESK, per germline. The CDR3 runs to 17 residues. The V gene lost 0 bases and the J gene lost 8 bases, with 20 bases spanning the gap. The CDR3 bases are TGTGCCAGCAGCCAAGATAAGAGGGAACCGTGGAGATACACCATATATTTT. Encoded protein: CASSQDKREPWRYTIYF.

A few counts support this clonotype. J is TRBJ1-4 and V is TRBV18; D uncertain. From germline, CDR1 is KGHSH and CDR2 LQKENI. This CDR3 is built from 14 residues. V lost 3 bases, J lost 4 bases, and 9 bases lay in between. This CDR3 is CASSPGRINEKLFF. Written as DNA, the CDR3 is TGTGCCAGCTCACCGGGCCGGATTAATGAAAAACTGTTTTTT.

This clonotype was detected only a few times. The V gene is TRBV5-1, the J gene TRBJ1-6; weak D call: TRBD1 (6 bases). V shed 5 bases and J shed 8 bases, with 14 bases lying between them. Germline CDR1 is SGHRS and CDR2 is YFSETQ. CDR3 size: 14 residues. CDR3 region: CASRPGQPDSPLHF. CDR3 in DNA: TGCGCCAGCAGACCCGGACAGCCGGATTCACCCCTCCACTTT.

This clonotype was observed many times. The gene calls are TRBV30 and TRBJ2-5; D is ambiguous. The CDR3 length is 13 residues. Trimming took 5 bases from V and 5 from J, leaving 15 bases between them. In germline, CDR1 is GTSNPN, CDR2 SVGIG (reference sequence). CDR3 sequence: CAWEKGSVETQYF. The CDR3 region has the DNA TGTGCCTGGGAAAAGGGATCGGTTGAGACCCAGTACTTC.